This T cell receptor (beta chain) came from a study of monozygotic twins with inflammatory bowel disease. Study observations and caveats: No single strong signal or clonotype associated with IBD was supported. Telling apart the different T cell subtypes was not possible.

About this clonotype: Its specificity is unknown.

The CDR3 is 16 amino acids. Germline-derived CDR1 and CDR2 are SGHKS and YYEKEE (reference sequence). No sorting of T cells preceded isolation of total RNA from whole blood. Incorporation of UMIs carrying a 6-nucleotide sample barcode was performed by template switching. TCRdb re-analyzed the 5' RACE reads; it lists each CDR3 protein once, without DNA. The sample has roughly 200,000 distinct CDR3 sequences, and its top ten clones hold approximately 1.6%. The clonotype was recovered from a human donor with ulcerative colitis or Crohn's disease, or a healthy co-twin of an affected twin (not recorded which). Sequenced: blood. The V call is TRBV5-5, the J call TRBJ2-7; the TRBD2 assignment by TCRdb is unverifiable without DNA. CDR3 sequence reads: CASSRTAGTRGYEQYF.